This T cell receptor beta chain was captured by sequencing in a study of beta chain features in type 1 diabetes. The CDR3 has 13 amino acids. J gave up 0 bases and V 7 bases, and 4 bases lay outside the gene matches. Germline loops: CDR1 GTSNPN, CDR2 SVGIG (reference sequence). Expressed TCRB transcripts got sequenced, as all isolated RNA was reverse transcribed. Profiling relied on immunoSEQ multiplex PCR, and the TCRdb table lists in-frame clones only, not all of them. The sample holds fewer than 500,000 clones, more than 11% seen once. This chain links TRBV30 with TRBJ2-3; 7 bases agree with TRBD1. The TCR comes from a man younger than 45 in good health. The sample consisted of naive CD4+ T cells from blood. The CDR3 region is CASRQGSTDTQYF. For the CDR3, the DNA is TGTGCCTCCCGACAGGGCAGCACAGATACGCAGTATTTT.